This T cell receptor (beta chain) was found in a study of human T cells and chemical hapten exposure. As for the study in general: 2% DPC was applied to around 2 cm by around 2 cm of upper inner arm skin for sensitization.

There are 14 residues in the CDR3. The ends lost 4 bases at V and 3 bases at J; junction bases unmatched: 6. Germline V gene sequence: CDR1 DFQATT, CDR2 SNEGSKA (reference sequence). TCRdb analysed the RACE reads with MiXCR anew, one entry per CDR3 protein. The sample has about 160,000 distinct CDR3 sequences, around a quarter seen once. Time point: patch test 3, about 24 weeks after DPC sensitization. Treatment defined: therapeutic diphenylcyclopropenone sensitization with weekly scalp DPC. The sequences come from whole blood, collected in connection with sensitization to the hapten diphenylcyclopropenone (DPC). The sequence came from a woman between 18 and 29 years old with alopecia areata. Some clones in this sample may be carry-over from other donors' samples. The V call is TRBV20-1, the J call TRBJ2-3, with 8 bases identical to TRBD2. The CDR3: CSAKPGLDTDTQYF. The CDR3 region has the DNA TGCAGTGCTAAACCGGGACTAGATACAGATACGCAGTATTTT.